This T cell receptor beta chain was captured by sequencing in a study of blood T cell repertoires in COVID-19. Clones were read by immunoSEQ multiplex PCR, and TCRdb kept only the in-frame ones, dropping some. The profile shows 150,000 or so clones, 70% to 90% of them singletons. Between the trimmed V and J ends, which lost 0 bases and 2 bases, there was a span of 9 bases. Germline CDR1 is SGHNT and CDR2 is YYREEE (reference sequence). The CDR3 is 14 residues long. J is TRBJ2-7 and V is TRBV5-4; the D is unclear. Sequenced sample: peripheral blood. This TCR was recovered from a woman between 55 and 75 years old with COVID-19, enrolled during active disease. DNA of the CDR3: TGTGCCAGCAGCTTGGGGAGTTTAACCTACGAGCAGTACTTC. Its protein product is CASSLGSLTYEQYF.